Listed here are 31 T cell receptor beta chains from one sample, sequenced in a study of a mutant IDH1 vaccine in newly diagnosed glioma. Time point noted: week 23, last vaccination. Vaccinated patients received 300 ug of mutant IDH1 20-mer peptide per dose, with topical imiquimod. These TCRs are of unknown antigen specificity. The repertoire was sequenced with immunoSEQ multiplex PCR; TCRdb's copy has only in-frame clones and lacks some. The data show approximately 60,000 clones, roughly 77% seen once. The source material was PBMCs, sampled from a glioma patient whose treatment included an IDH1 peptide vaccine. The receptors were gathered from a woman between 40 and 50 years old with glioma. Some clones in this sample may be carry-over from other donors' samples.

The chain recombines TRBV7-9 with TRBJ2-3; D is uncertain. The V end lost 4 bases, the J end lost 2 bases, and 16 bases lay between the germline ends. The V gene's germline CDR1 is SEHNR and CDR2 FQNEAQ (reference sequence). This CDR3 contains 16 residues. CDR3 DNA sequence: TGTGCCAGCAGCTCCGGTGCGCTGAAAACCACAGATACGCAGTATTTT. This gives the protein CASSSGALKTTDTQYF.

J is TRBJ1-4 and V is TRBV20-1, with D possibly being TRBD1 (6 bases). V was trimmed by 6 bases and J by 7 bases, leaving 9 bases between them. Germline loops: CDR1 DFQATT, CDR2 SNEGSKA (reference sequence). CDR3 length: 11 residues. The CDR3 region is CSARGPEKLFF. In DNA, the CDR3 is TGCAGTGCCAGGGGACCTGAAAAACTGTTTTTT.

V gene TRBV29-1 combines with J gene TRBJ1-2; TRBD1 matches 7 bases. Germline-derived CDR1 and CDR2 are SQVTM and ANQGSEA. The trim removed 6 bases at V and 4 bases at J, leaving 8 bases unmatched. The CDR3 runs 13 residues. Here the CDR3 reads CSVDDRAGYGYTF. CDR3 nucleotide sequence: TGCAGCGTGGACGACAGGGCAGGCTATGGCTACACCTTC.

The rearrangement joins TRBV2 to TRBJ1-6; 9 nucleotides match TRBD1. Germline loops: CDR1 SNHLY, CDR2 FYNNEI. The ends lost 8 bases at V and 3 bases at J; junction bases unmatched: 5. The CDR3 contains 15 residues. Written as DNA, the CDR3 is TGTGCCAGCGAGGGACAGGGCGGCTATAATTCACCCCTCCACTTT. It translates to CASEGQGGYNSPLHF.

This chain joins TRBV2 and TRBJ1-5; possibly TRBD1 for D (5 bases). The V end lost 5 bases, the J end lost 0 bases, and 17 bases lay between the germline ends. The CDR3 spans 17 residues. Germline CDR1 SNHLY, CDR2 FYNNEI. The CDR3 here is CASSLSSRVYSNQPQHF. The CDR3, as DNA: TGTGCCAGCAGTCTCAGTTCCAGGGTTTATAGCAATCAGCCCCAGCATTTT.

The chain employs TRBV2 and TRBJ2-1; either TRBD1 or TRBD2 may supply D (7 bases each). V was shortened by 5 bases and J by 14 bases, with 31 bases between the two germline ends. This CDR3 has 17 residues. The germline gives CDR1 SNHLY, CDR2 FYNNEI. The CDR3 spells CASSPRYQPGQRAGKFF. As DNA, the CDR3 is TGTGCCAGCAGTCCCCGCTATCAACCGGGACAGAGAGCGGGAAAGTTCTTC.

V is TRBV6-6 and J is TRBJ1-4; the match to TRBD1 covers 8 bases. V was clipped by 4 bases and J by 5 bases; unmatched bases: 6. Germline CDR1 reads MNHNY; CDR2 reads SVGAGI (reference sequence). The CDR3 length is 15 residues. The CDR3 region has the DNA TGTGCCAGCAGTTTATCGGGACAGGTCAATGAAAAACTGTTTTTT. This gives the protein CASSLSGQVNEKLFF.

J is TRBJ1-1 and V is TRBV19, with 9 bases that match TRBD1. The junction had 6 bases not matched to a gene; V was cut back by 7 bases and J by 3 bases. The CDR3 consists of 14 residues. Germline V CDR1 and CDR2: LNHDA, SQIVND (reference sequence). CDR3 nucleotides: TGTGCCAGTACCCTACGGACAGGGGACACTGAAGCTTTCTTT. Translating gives CASTLRTGDTEAFF.

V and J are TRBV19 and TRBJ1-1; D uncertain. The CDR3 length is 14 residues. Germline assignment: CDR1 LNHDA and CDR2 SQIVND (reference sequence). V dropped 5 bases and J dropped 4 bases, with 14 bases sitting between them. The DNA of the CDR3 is TGTGCCAGTAGTCCTAGAGGGTTCAGCACTGAAGCTTTCTTT. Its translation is CASSPRGFSTEAFF.

Here the CDR3 reads CASSLRRSGGRSIGYTF. The CDR3 region has the DNA TGTGCCAGTAGTCTTCGGCGTTCAGGGGGCAGGTCGATTGGCTACACCTTC. This chain connects TRBV19 to TRBJ1-2; 8 bases match TRBD1. Germline V gives CDR1 LNHDA, CDR2 SQIVND (reference sequence). V lost 5 bases, J lost 7 bases, and 18 bases stayed unmatched. The CDR3 sequence is 17 residues long.

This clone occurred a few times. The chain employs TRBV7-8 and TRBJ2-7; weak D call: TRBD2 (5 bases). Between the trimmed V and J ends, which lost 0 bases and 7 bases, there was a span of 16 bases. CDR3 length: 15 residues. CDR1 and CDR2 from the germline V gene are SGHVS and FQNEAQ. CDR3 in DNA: TGTGCCAGCAGCTTAGCTCTGTCCGGGGTGGGAGAGCAGTACTTC. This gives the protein CASSLALSGVGEQYF.

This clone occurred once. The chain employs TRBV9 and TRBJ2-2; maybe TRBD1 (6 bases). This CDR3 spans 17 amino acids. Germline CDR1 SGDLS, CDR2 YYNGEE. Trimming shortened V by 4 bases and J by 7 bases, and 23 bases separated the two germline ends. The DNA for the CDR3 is TGTGCCAGCAGCCGCCAGGCCCGGACACAGGGTAGCGGGGAGCTGTTTTTT. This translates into CASSRQARTQGSGELFF.

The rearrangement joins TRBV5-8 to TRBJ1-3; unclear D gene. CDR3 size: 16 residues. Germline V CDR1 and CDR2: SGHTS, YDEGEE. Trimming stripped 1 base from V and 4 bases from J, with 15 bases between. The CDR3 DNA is TGTGCCAGCAGCTTGATGCCAGCTCTGGCGGGAAACACCATATATTTT. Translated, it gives CASSLMPALAGNTIYF.

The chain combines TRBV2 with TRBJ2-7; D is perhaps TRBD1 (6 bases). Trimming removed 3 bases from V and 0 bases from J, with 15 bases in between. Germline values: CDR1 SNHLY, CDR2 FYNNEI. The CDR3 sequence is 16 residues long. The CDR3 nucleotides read TGTGCCAGCAGTGATTTGGGGGACACCTACTCCTACGAGCAGTACTTC. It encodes CASSDLGDTYSYEQYF.

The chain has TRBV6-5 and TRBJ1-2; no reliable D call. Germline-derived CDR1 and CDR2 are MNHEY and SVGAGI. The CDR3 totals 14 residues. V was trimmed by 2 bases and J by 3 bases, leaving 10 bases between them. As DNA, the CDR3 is TGTGCCAGCAGTTACAGACCTAGGGACTATGGCTACACCTTC. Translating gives CASSYRPRDYGYTF.

CDR3 in DNA: TGTGCCAGCAGCTTATTCAGTCGCAATCAGCCCCAGCATTTT. It is translated as CASSLFSRNQPQHF. The chain carries TRBV7-2 and TRBJ1-5, with D unclear. Germline loops: CDR1 SGHTA, CDR2 FQGNSA. CDR3 length: 14 residues. V lost 2 bases, J lost 2 bases, and 7 bases lay in between. Full variable domain (rest looked up from reference TRBV7-2 and TRBJ1-5): GAGVSQSPSNKVTEKGKDVELRCDPISGHTALYWYRQSLGQGLEFLIYFQGNSAPDKSGLPSDRFSAERTGGSVSTLTIQRTQQEDSAVYLCASSLFSRNQPQHFGDGTRLSIL.

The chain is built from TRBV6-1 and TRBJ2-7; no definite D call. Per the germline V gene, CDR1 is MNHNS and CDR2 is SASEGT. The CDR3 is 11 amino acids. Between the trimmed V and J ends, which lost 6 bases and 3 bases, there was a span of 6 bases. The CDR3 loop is CASSVHYEQYF. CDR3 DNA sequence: TGTGCCAGCAGCGTTCACTACGAGCAGTACTTC.

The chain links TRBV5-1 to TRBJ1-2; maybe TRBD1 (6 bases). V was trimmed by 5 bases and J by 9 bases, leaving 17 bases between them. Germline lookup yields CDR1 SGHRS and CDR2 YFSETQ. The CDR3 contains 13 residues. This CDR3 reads CASRPRQDGSYTF. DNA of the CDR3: TGCGCCAGCAGACCCCGACAGGACGGAAGCTACACCTTC. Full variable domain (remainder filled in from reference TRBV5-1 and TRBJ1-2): KAGVTQTPRYLIKTRGQQVTLSCSPISGHRSVSWYQQTPGQGLQFLFEYFSETQRNKGNFPGRFSGRQFSNSRSEMNVSTLELGDSALYLCASRPRQDGSYTFGSGTRLTVV.

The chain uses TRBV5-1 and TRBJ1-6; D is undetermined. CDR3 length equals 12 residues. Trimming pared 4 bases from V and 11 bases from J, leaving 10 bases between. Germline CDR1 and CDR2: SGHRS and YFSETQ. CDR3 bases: TGCGCCAGCAGCCCCGACGGGCCACCCCTCCACTTT. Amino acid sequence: CASSPDGPPLHF.

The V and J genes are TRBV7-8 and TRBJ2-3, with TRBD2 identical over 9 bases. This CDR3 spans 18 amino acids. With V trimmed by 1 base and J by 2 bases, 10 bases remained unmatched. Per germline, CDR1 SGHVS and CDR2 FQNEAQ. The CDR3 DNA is TGTGCCAGCAGCTTAGAAGGGTATAGCGGGGGATCCACAGATACGCAGTATTTT. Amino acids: CASSLEGYSGGSTDTQYF.

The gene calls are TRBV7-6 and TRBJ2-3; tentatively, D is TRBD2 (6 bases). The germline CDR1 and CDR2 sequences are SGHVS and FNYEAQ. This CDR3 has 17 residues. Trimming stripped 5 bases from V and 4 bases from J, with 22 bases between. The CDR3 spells CASSRTWGGDGSDTQYF. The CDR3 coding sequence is TGTGCCAGCAGCCGGACGTGGGGCGGGGATGGGTCAGATACGCAGTATTTT. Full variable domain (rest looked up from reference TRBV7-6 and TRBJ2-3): GAGVSQSPRYKVTKRGQDVALRCDPISGHVSLYWYRQALGQGPEFLTYFNYEAQQDKSGLPNDRFSAERPEGSISTLTIQRTEQRDSAMYRCASSRTWGGDGSDTQYFGPGTRLTVL.

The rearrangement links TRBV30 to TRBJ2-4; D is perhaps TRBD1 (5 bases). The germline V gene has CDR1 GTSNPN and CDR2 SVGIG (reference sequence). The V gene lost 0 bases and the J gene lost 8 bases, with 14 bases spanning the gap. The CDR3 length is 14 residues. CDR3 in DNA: TGTGCCTGGAGTGTACTTCAGGGAAGGGACATTCAGTACTTC. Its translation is CAWSVLQGRDIQYF.

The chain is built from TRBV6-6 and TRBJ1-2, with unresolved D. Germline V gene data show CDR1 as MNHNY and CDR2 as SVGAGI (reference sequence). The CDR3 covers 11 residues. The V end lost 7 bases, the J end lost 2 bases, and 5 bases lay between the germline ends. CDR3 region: CASTLNYGYTF. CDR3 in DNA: TGTGCCAGCACACTGAACTATGGCTACACCTTC.

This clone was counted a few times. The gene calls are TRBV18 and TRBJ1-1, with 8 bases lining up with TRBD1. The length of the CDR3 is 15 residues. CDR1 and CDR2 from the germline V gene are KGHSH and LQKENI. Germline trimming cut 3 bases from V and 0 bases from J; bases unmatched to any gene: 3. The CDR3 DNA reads TGTGCCAGCTCACCTCCGACAGGGGTGAACACTGAAGCTTTCTTT. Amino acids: CASSPPTGVNTEAFF.

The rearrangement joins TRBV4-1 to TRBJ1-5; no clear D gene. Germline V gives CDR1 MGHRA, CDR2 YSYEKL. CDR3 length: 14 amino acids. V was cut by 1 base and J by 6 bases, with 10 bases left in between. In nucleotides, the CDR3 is TGCGCCAGCAGCCAAGTCCCGGGCACTCAGCCCCAGCATTTT. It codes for CASSQVPGTQPQHF.

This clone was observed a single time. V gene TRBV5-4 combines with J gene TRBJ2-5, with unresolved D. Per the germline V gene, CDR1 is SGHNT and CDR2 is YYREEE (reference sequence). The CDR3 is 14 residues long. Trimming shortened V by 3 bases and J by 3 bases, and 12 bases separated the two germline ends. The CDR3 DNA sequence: TGTGCCAGCAGCTCTGAACTCCTAAAAGAGACCCAGTACTTC. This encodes CASSSELLKETQYF.

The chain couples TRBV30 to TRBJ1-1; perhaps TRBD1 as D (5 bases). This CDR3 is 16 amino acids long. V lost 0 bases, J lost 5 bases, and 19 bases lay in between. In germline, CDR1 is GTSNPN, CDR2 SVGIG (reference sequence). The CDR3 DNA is TGTGCCTGGAGTGTCAGATCCAGGGCTCGAAGGACTGAAGCTTTCTTT. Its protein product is CAWSVRSRARRTEAFF.

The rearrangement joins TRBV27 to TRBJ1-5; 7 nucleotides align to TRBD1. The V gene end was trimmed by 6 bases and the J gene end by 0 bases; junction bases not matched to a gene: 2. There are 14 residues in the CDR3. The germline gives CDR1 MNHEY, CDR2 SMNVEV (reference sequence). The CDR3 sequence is CASRGQTSNQPQHF. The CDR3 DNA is TGTGCCAGCAGGGGACAGACTAGCAATCAGCCCCAGCATTTT.

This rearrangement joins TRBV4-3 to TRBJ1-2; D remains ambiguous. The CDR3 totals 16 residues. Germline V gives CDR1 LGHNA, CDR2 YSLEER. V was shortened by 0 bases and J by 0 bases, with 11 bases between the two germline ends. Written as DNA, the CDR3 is TGCGCCAGCAGCCAAGAAGTGGGAAGGGCTAACTATGGCTACACCTTC. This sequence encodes CASSQEVGRANYGYTF.

The CDR3 DNA sequence: TGTGCCAGCAGTAAGGAGAGCGGGGGTATTGGCAATCAGCCCCAGCATTTT. This encodes CASSKESGGIGNQPQHF. The gene calls are TRBV2 and TRBJ1-5, with D perhaps TRBD1 (5 bases). Germline V lookup: CDR1 SNHLY, CDR2 FYNNEI. The V end was cut by 5 bases, the J end by 2 bases, with 19 bases between. CDR3 length: 17 amino acids.

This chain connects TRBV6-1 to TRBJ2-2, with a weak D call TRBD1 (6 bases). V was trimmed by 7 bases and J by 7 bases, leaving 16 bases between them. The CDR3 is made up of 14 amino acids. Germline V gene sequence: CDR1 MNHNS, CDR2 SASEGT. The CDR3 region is CASNPTGIDGELFF. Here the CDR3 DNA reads TGTGCCAGCAACCCCACAGGGATCGACGGGGAGCTGTTTTTT.